What follows are 18 T cell receptor beta chains derived from one specimen sequenced in a study of vaccination and CD4 T cells after COVID-19. TCRdb used MiXCR to reprocess the PCR reads, holding one entry per CDR3 protein. The sample contains some 21,000 distinct CDR3 sequences, more than 45% of which appear only once. The sample in question was CD4+ T cells from blood, obtained before SARS-CoV-2 vaccination. The receptor set was obtained from a human donor who had recovered from COVID-19.

CDR3 loop: CAWRGTPPSYEQYF. The CDR3 nucleotides are TGTGCCTGGAGAGGGACACCCCCTTCCTACGAGCAGTACTTC. This rearrangement joins TRBV30 to TRBJ2-7; TRBD1 is a possible D gene (6 bases). The V and J ends lost 3 bases and 1 base respectively, with 13 bases between them. CDR1 GTSNPN and CDR2 SVGIG come from the germline V gene (reference sequence). This CDR3 has 14 amino acids.

This clonotype was observed a handful of times. The chain is built from TRBV9 and TRBJ1-5, with TRBD1 as a possible D gene (5 bases). V lost 3 bases and J lost 6, with 13 bases in between. The germline CDR1 and CDR2 sequences are SGDLS and YYNGEE. CDR3 length: 14 amino acids. The CDR3 here is CASSASGSGQPQHF. The CDR3 DNA reads as TGTGCCAGCAGCGCCTCAGGGTCGGGTCAGCCCCAGCATTTT.

J is TRBJ1-1 and V is TRBV20-1, with a tentative D call TRBD1 (6 bases). V was clipped by 5 bases and J by 4 bases, with 14 bases between them. The germline V gene has CDR1 DFQATT and CDR2 SNEGSKA (reference sequence). The CDR3 totals 13 residues. DNA for the CDR3: TGCAGTGCTTTGAGGGGGGTCAGCACTGAAGCTTTCTTT. Encoded protein: CSALRGVSTEAFF.

The chain uses TRBV7-2 and TRBJ2-2; TRBD1 agrees at 7 bases. The germline gives CDR1 SGHTA, CDR2 FQGNSA. The CDR3 has 16 residues. V shed 5 bases and J 3 bases; nucleotides not matched to a gene: 9. The CDR3 DNA is TGTGCCAGCAGCCCAGACAGGGCGGAGGACACCGGGGAGCTGTTTTTT. Translation: CASSPDRAEDTGELFF.

This clonotype was observed a few times. This chain joins TRBV7-2 and TRBJ1-2; a weak D match, TRBD1 (5 bases). The CDR3 length is 16 residues. Germline V CDR1 and CDR2: SGHTA, FQGNSA. The ends were cut back, 0 bases at V and 1 base at J, with 12 bases in the middle. The CDR3 nucleotides are TGTGCCAGCAGCTTAGCGCCCGGGGCGAATAACTATGGCTACACCTTC. It yields the protein CASSLAPGANNYGYTF.

This sequence joins TRBV21-1 and TRBJ2-1; TRBD1 is the table's D call, not checked against the DNA. TRBV21-1 is an annotated pseudogene. The CDR3 contains 15 residues. This CDR3 is CASSKARDRGHEQFF. The CDR3 nucleotides read TGTGCCAGCAGCAAAGCCCGGGACAGAGGTCATGAGCAGTTCTTC.

The V gene is TRBV28, the J gene TRBJ1-2; TRBD1 agrees at 7 bases. CDR3 length equals 16 residues. The junction had 13 bases not matched to a gene; V was cut back by 5 bases and J by 4 bases. CDR1 is MDHEN and CDR2 is SYDVKM in the germline V gene. The CDR3 reads CASSQGEGRGAYGYTF. The DNA for the CDR3 is TGTGCCAGCAGTCAGGGGGAAGGTCGGGGGGCCTATGGCTACACCTTC.

The V call is TRBV19, the J call TRBJ2-7; D is possibly TRBD1 or TRBD2 (6 bases each). This CDR3 region has 17 residues. Trimming left V 5 bases short and J 0 bases short, with 20 bases between. The germline V gene has CDR1 LNHDA and CDR2 SQIVND (reference sequence). The CDR3 sequence: CASSPAGQTRSSYEQYF. For the CDR3, the DNA is TGTGCCAGTAGTCCGGCGGGACAAACGAGGAGCTCCTACGAGCAGTACTTC.

The chain joins TRBV27 to TRBJ1-6; 9 bases map to TRBD1. The CDR3 is 22 amino acids. The ends lost 2 bases at V and 6 bases at J; junction bases unmatched: 23. Germline assignment: CDR1 MNHEY and CDR2 SMNVEV (reference sequence). CDR3: CASSLHENPGQGLGHINSPLHF. The CDR3 nucleotides are TGTGCCAGCAGTTTACACGAAAACCCGGGACAGGGATTGGGGCACATTAATTCACCCCTCCACTTT.

This chain joins TRBV20-1 and TRBJ2-2; tentatively, D is TRBD2 (6 bases). Trimming took 6 bases from V and 3 from J, leaving 20 bases between them. CDR3 length: 16 amino acids. Germline CDR1 DFQATT, CDR2 SNEGSKA (reference sequence). Here the CDR3 reads CSARRSGLRDTGELFF. The CDR3 region has the DNA TGCAGTGCCAGAAGGAGCGGGTTAAGGGACACCGGGGAGCTGTTTTTT.

The rearrangement uses TRBV20-1 and TRBJ1-4; 7 bases agree with TRBD1. Trimming took 4 bases from V and 7 from J; bases not matched to a gene: 0. CDR3 size: 11 residues. The germline V gene has CDR1 DFQATT and CDR2 SNEGSKA (reference sequence). The CDR3 sequence: CSATGGEKLFF. The CDR3 DNA sequence: TGCAGTGCTACAGGGGGTGAAAAACTGTTTTTT.

In regard to this clonotype: A junction boundary mismatches the germline segment, possibly from a read error. This rearrangement joins TRBV2 to TRBJ2-5; 15 bases map to TRBD2. The CDR3 spans 15 residues. Germline CDR1 SNHLY, CDR2 FYNNEI. For the CDR3, the DNA is TGTGCCGGCAGCGGACTAGCGGGAGGGGAAGAGACCCAGTACTTC. This translates into CAGSGLAGGEETQYF. The full variable domain, rest sourced from reference TRBV2 and TRBJ2-5, is EPEVTQTPSHQVTQMGQEVILRCVPISNHLYFYWYRQILGQKVEFLVSFYNNEISEKSEIFDDQFSVERPDGSNFTLKIRSTKLEDSAMYFCAGSGLAGGEETQYFGPGTRLLVL.

V usage is TRBV20-1 and J usage is TRBJ2-3; 11 bases align to TRBD1. The trim removed 6 bases at V and 2 bases at J, leaving 10 bases unmatched. Per the germline V gene, CDR1 is DFQATT and CDR2 is SNEGSKA (reference sequence). CDR3 length: 16 residues. Written as DNA, the CDR3 is TGCAGTGCGCCGGACAGGGGGCGAGGGGACACAGATACGCAGTATTTT. Its translation: CSAPDRGRGDTDTQYF.

The J gene is TRBJ2-2, the V gene TRBV18; possible D gene TRBD2, 6 bases. Trimming left V 3 bases short and J 7 bases short, with 12 bases between. The CDR3 is 14 amino acids. Germline assignment: CDR1 KGHSH and CDR2 LQKENI. The CDR3: CASSPRRDGGELFF. CDR3 bases: TGTGCCAGCTCACCGCGGAGGGATGGCGGGGAGCTGTTTTTT. The complete variable domain, with remaining parts taken from reference TRBV18 and TRBJ2-2, reads NAGVMQNPRHLVRRRGQEARLRCSPMKGHSHVYWYRQLPEEGLKFMVYLQKENIIDESGMPKERFSAEFPKEGPSILRIQQVVRGDSAAYFCASSPRRDGGELFFGEGSRLTVL.

J is TRBJ2-3 and V is TRBV7-2, with TRBD1 identical over 9 bases. Germline CDR1 reads SGHTA; CDR2 reads FQGNSA. The trim removed 6 bases at V and 9 bases at J, leaving 13 bases unmatched. The CDR3 consists of 15 residues. The CDR3 coding sequence is TGTGCCAGCAGTTATAAGACAGGGGGAGGGGAGACGCAGTATTTT. This translates into CASSYKTGGGETQYF.

The rearrangement uses TRBV7-3 and TRBJ1-1, with D unclear. Trimming removed 5 bases at V and 1 base at J, with 8 bases between. Looked up from germline, CDR1 is SGHTA and CDR2 is FQGTGA. This CDR3 is built from 13 residues. CDR3 loop: CASSQQPNTEAFF. Written as DNA, the CDR3 is TGTGCCAGCAGCCAACAGCCGAACACTGAAGCTTTCTTT.

This sequence joins TRBV6-1 and TRBJ2-3, with D possibly being TRBD2 (5 bases). The germline V gene has CDR1 MNHNS and CDR2 SASEGT. The V and J ends lost 7 bases and 3 bases respectively, with 14 bases between them. The CDR3 loop spans 14 amino acids. CDR3 coding DNA: TGTGCCAGCACTAGGACGGGAATAACAGATACGCAGTATTTT. Its translation is CASTRTGITDTQYF.

This clonotype was seen a few times. V gene TRBV20-1 combines with J gene TRBJ1-1; D unclear. The CDR3 consists of 14 residues. Germline V gene sequence: CDR1 DFQATT, CDR2 SNEGSKA (reference sequence). Between the trimmed V and J ends, which lost 0 bases and 1 base, there was a span of 9 bases. In DNA form, the CDR3 reads TGCAGTGCTAGAGAGATCCGAGGGAACACTGAAGCTTTCTTT. Its protein is CSAREIRGNTEAFF.